These T cell receptor beta chains were read from a single sample in a study of regulatory T cells in long-lasting Graves disease. TCRdb reprocessed the multiplex PCR reads via MiXCR and lists one record per CDR3 protein. The table shows about 460,000 distinct CDR3 sequences, with roughly 15% occurring only once. This sample also appeared in a second study, on T cells in Graves' hyperthyroidism and ophthalmopathy.

The sequenced sample was peripheral blood mononuclear cells (PBMCs), obtained at new diagnosis, from a patient treated with antithyroid drugs. These receptors were obtained from a woman in her 50s with Graves disease. Each CDR3 is given with its conserved first and last residue. The order of the fields is CDR3 protein, CDR3 DNA, D gene, J gene, clone size, V gene. D genes are given only for firm matches. Where a row states a size, it is once, few, many or the class of an expanded clone; other rows omit it.

CDR3aa: CASSASVPSYNEQFF
CDR3nt: TGTGCCAGCAGCGCCTCTGTGCCGTCCTACAATGAGCAGTTCTTC
d_gene: -
j_gene: TRBJ2-1
abundance: few
v_gene: TRBV9

CDR3aa: CASRATGNSYEQYF
CDR3nt: TGCGCCAGCAGGGCGACGGGAAACTCCTACGAGCAGTACTTC
d_gene: -
j_gene: TRBJ2-7
abundance: -
v_gene: TRBV5-1

CDR3aa: CASLWDRSYEQYF
CDR3nt: TGTGCCAGCCTGTGGGACAGATCCTACGAGCAGTACTTC
d_gene: TRBD1
j_gene: TRBJ2-7
abundance: few
v_gene: TRBV2

CDR3aa: CASSERTDSYEQYF
CDR3nt: TGTGCCAGCAGCGAGAGGACAGACTCCTACGAGCAGTACTTC
d_gene: -
j_gene: TRBJ2-7
abundance: few
v_gene: TRBV9

CDR3aa: CASNGQSGANVLTF
CDR3nt: TGTGCCAGCAATGGACAGTCTGGGGCCAACGTCCTGACTTTC
d_gene: -
j_gene: TRBJ2-6
abundance: -
v_gene: TRBV2

CDR3aa: CASSPPSSAEQYF
CDR3nt: TGTGCCAGCAGCCCCCCCTCTAGCGCCGAGCAGTACTTC
d_gene: -
j_gene: TRBJ2-7
abundance: few
v_gene: TRBV3-1

CDR3aa: CAWSVLGTAQYF
CDR3nt: TGTGCCTGGAGTGTACTCGGGACGGCCCAGTACTTC
d_gene: -
j_gene: TRBJ2-5
abundance: -
v_gene: TRBV30

CDR3aa: CASSLADRGRTDTQYF
CDR3nt: TGCGCCAGCAGCTTGGCGGACCGGGGTAGGACAGATACGCAGTATTTT
d_gene: -
j_gene: TRBJ2-3
abundance: -
v_gene: TRBV5-1

CDR3aa: CASIGTVYQETQYF
CDR3nt: TGTGCCAGCATAGGGACAGTGTACCAAGAGACCCAGTACTTC
d_gene: TRBD1
j_gene: TRBJ2-5
abundance: many
v_gene: TRBV5-5

CDR3aa: CATSEPTGELFF
CDR3nt: TGTGCCACCAGTGAGCCTACCGGGGAGCTGTTTTTT
d_gene: -
j_gene: TRBJ2-2
abundance: few
v_gene: TRBV24-1

CDR3aa: CASSLSATGTGLSGNTIYF
CDR3nt: TGTGCCAGTAGTCTCAGCGCGACAGGGACTGGACTCTCTGGAAACACCATATATTTT
d_gene: TRBD1
j_gene: TRBJ1-3
abundance: -
v_gene: TRBV19

CDR3aa: CAITGTGDTEAFF
CDR3nt: TGTGCCATCACTGGGACAGGTGACACTGAAGCTTTCTTT
d_gene: TRBD1
j_gene: TRBJ1-1
abundance: many
v_gene: TRBV10-3

CDR3aa: CASSYVASGYNEQFF
CDR3nt: TGTGCCAGCAGTTACGTCGCATCGGGGTACAATGAGCAGTTCTTC
d_gene: -
j_gene: TRBJ2-1
abundance: few
v_gene: TRBV6-5

CDR3aa: CASKGNYEQYF
CDR3nt: TGCGCCAGCAAAGGGAACTACGAGCAGTACTTC
d_gene: -
j_gene: TRBJ2-7
abundance: few
v_gene: TRBV5-1

CDR3aa: CASSSEQQSLTTDTQYF
CDR3nt: TGTGCCAGCAGTTCCGAACAACAGTCCCTCACCACAGATACGCAGTATTTT
d_gene: -
j_gene: TRBJ2-3
abundance: many
v_gene: TRBV28

CDR3aa: CASSFGGRGGPDTQYF
CDR3nt: TGTGCCAGCAGTTTCGGAGGGAGAGGGGGCCCAGATACGCAGTATTTT
d_gene: -
j_gene: TRBJ2-3
abundance: many
v_gene: TRBV28

CDR3aa: CASSYVGSNQPQHF
CDR3nt: TGTGCCAGCAGTTACGTAGGGAGCAATCAGCCCCAGCATTTT
d_gene: -
j_gene: TRBJ1-5
abundance: many
v_gene: TRBV6-2/TRBV6-3

CDR3aa: CSARGRGRYNEQFF
CDR3nt: TGCAGTGCTAGGGGCAGGGGGAGGTACAATGAGCAGTTCTTC
d_gene: -
j_gene: TRBJ2-1
abundance: few
v_gene: TRBV20-1

CDR3aa: CASSLYQVSGQPQHF
CDR3nt: TGTGCCAGCAGTTTGTACCAGGTATCAGGGCAGCCCCAGCATTTT
d_gene: -
j_gene: TRBJ1-5
abundance: few
v_gene: TRBV5-6

CDR3aa: CASSLYASGGTQYF
CDR3nt: TGTGCCAGCAGCTTATATGCTAGCGGAGGGACCCAGTACTTC
d_gene: TRBD2
j_gene: TRBJ2-5
abundance: many
v_gene: TRBV11-2

CDR3aa: CSVESVGLAYEQYF
CDR3nt: TGCAGCGTTGAATCGGTGGGTTTGGCCTACGAGCAGTACTTC
d_gene: -
j_gene: TRBJ2-7
abundance: -
v_gene: TRBV29-1

CDR3aa: CASSPLGTLDTQYF
CDR3nt: TGCGCCAGCAGCCCACTTGGGACTTTAGATACGCAGTATTTT
d_gene: -
j_gene: TRBJ2-3
abundance: few
v_gene: TRBV4-1

CDR3aa: CAIREGGRTDTQYF
CDR3nt: TGTGCCATCCGGGAAGGGGGCAGGACAGATACGCAGTATTTT
d_gene: TRBD1
j_gene: TRBJ2-3
abundance: many
v_gene: TRBV27

CDR3aa: CASSLFLAGENEQFF
CDR3nt: TGTGCCAGCAGCTTATTTCTAGCGGGAGAAAATGAGCAGTTCTTC
d_gene: TRBD2
j_gene: TRBJ2-1
abundance: many
v_gene: TRBV11-2

CDR3aa: CASSHSGDYGYTF
CDR3nt: TGTGCCAGCAGCCATTCAGGGGACTATGGCTACACCTTC
d_gene: -
j_gene: TRBJ1-2
abundance: many
v_gene: TRBV3-1

CDR3aa: CASSPPWGDSGTDTQYF
CDR3nt: TGTGCCAGCAGCCCCCCTTGGGGGGACAGCGGCACAGATACGCAGTATTTT
d_gene: -
j_gene: TRBJ2-3
abundance: -
v_gene: TRBV7-9

CDR3aa: CASSFQQGSYEQYF
CDR3nt: TGTGCCAGCAGTTTCCAGCAGGGCTCCTACGAGCAGTACTTC
d_gene: -
j_gene: TRBJ2-7
abundance: many
v_gene: TRBV27

CDR3aa: CSVGGTTEQYF
CDR3nt: TGCAGCGTTGGCGGTACCACCGAGCAGTACTTC
d_gene: -
j_gene: TRBJ2-7
abundance: many
v_gene: TRBV29-1

CDR3aa: CASSLDPGTSGGKNIQYF
CDR3nt: TGTGCCAGCAGTTTGGATCCGGGGACAAGTGGGGGGAAAAACATTCAGTACTTC
d_gene: -
j_gene: TRBJ2-4
abundance: many
v_gene: TRBV28

CDR3aa: CSTALTGVNQPQHF
CDR3nt: TGCAGTACCGCCTTGACAGGGGTGAATCAGCCCCAGCATTTT
d_gene: TRBD1
j_gene: TRBJ1-5
abundance: -
v_gene: TRBV20-1

CDR3aa: CASSYSERDGYTF
CDR3nt: TGTGCCAGCAGTTACTCGGAAAGGGATGGCTACACCTTC
d_gene: -
j_gene: TRBJ1-2
abundance: many
v_gene: TRBV6-2/TRBV6-3

CDR3aa: CASSSPYGYTF
CDR3nt: TGTGCCAGCAGCTCGCCTTATGGCTACACCTTC
d_gene: -
j_gene: TRBJ1-2
abundance: many
v_gene: TRBV7-2

CDR3aa: CASSFGGRVKETQYF
CDR3nt: TGTGCCAGCAGTTTTGGCGGGAGGGTTAAAGAGACCCAGTACTTC
d_gene: TRBD2
j_gene: TRBJ2-5
abundance: many
v_gene: TRBV12-3/TRBV12-4

CDR3aa: CSAWTEQETQYF
CDR3nt: TGCAGTGCTTGGACCGAACAAGAGACCCAGTACTTC
d_gene: -
j_gene: TRBJ2-5
abundance: many
v_gene: TRBV20-1

CDR3aa: CASSFAGAEAFF
CDR3nt: TGTGCCAGCAGTTTTGCGGGGGCTGAAGCTTTCTTT
d_gene: -
j_gene: TRBJ1-1
abundance: -
v_gene: TRBV28

CDR3aa: CASRWDNSGRDEQFF
CDR3nt: TGTGCCAGCAGATGGGACAATAGCGGGAGAGATGAGCAGTTCTTC
d_gene: TRBD2
j_gene: TRBJ2-1
abundance: few
v_gene: TRBV6-2/TRBV6-3

CDR3aa: CASSLTGRYTEAFF
CDR3nt: TGTGCCAGCAGTTTAACAGGGCGGTACACTGAAGCTTTCTTT
d_gene: -
j_gene: TRBJ1-1
abundance: many
v_gene: TRBV28

CDR3aa: CASSSRDSMNTEAFF
CDR3nt: TGTGCCAGCAGCTCCCGGGACAGTATGAACACTGAAGCTTTCTTT
d_gene: TRBD1
j_gene: TRBJ1-1
abundance: many
v_gene: TRBV7-9

CDR3aa: CASSLPGTSLSTDTQYF
CDR3nt: TGTGCCAGCAGTTTACCCGGGACTAGCCTTAGCACAGATACGCAGTATTTT
d_gene: TRBD2
j_gene: TRBJ2-3
abundance: many
v_gene: TRBV27

CDR3aa: CSAVPGQGISYEQYF
CDR3nt: TGCAGTGCTGTACCGGGACAGGGGATCTCCTACGAGCAGTACTTC
d_gene: TRBD1
j_gene: TRBJ2-7
abundance: many
v_gene: TRBV20-1

CDR3aa: CAISEGVVGGVRQETQYF
CDR3nt: TGTGCCATCAGTGAGGGGGTTGTGGGGGGAGTTCGCCAAGAGACCCAGTACTTC
d_gene: -
j_gene: TRBJ2-5
abundance: many
v_gene: TRBV10-3